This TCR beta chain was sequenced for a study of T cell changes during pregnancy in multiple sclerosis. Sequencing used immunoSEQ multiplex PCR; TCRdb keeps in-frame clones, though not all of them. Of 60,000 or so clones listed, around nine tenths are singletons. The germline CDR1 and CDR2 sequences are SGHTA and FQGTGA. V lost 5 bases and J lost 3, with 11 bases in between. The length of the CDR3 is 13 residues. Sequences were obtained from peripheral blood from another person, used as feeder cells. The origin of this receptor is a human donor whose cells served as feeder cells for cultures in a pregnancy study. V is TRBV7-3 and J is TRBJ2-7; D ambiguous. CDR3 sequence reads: CASSTGPGYEQYF. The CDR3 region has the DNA TGTGCCAGCAGCACCGGACCCGGCTACGAGCAGTACTTC.